Listed below are T cell receptor beta chains from one sample, sequenced in a study of T cell repertoires in cytomegalovirus infection. TCRdb re-derived calls from the reads in MiXCR, one entry per CDR3 protein. The sample comprises a few hundred thousand distinct CDR3 sequences, 33% of which are singletons, and about a sixth rests with the top ten. These receptors are not linked to any known antigen. This material consisted of cultured PBMCs, taken from culture after CMV antigen stimulation. These receptor sequences come from a human donor in good health (CMV status not recorded). Some clones in this sample may be carry-over from other donors' samples. Each CDR3 is given with its conserved first and last residue. Each record gives: CDR3 length, D gene, V gene, J gene, CDR3 protein. D genes are given only for firm matches.

cdr3_length: 13
d_call: .
v_call: TRBV7-2
j_call: TRBJ2-5
cdr3_aa: CASSRGRTETQYF

cdr3_length: 15
d_call: TRBD2
v_call: TRBV7-2
j_call: TRBJ2-2
cdr3_aa: CASRRGGTNTGELFF

cdr3_length: 14
d_call: TRBD1
v_call: TRBV7-4
j_call: TRBJ2-1
cdr3_aa: CASSLDRGLDEQFF

cdr3_length: 13
d_call: .
v_call: TRBV7-2
j_call: TRBJ2-1
cdr3_aa: CASRLRSYNEQFF

cdr3_length: 16
d_call: TRBD2
v_call: TRBV7-2
j_call: TRBJ2-3
cdr3_aa: CASSPTGTSRLDTQYF

cdr3_length: 18
d_call: .
v_call: TRBV27
j_call: TRBJ1-1
cdr3_aa: CASSLGREGATIDTEAFF

cdr3_length: 17
d_call: TRBD1
v_call: TRBV29-1
j_call: TRBJ2-3
cdr3_aa: CSAHRGQGTGGTDTQYF

cdr3_length: 18
d_call: .
v_call: TRBV4-2
j_call: TRBJ2-5
cdr3_aa: CASSHIQSPSEIIQTQYF

cdr3_length: 13
d_call: .
v_call: TRBV7-3
j_call: TRBJ1-2
cdr3_aa: CASSPGPGHGYTF

cdr3_length: 18
d_call: .
v_call: TRBV7-9
j_call: TRBJ2-6
cdr3_aa: CASSPRGAGAAGANVLTF

cdr3_length: 17
d_call: TRBD2
v_call: TRBV18
j_call: TRBJ2-1
cdr3_aa: CASSPPASGSFRNEQFF

cdr3_length: 11
d_call: .
v_call: TRBV28
j_call: TRBJ1-1
cdr3_aa: CAGRQGDEAFF

cdr3_length: 16
d_call: .
v_call: TRBV5-1
j_call: TRBJ2-5
cdr3_aa: CASSLFREHLRETQYF

cdr3_length: 16
d_call: TRBD2
v_call: TRBV25-1
j_call: TRBJ2-1
cdr3_aa: CASSLFAGGRLDEQFF

cdr3_length: 13
d_call: .
v_call: TRBV7-2
j_call: TRBJ1-2
cdr3_aa: CASSYPGNYGYTF

cdr3_length: 13
d_call: .
v_call: TRBV7-2
j_call: TRBJ2-1
cdr3_aa: CASSYPRGGAAFF

cdr3_length: 14
d_call: .
v_call: TRBV29-1
j_call: TRBJ2-1
cdr3_aa: CSVDARVSRGEQFF

cdr3_length: 17
d_call: .
v_call: TRBV27
j_call: TRBJ2-2
cdr3_aa: CASSLGIDRQYTGELFF

cdr3_length: 16
d_call: TRBD1
v_call: TRBV19
j_call: TRBJ2-3
cdr3_aa: CASSLPLTGGPNTQYF

cdr3_length: 18
d_call: TRBD2
v_call: TRBV4-2
j_call: TRBJ2-1
cdr3_aa: CASSQEGTSGTLYNEQFF

cdr3_length: 16
d_call: .
v_call: TRBV6-2/TRBV6-3
j_call: TRBJ2-1
cdr3_aa: CASSYSSRRDYNEQFF

cdr3_length: 17
d_call: TRBD1
v_call: TRBV20-1
j_call: TRBJ1-5
cdr3_aa: CSANPGQGTYSNQPQHF

cdr3_length: 13
d_call: .
v_call: TRBV19
j_call: TRBJ1-2
cdr3_aa: CASSRQTPYGYTF

cdr3_length: 16
d_call: .
v_call: TRBV29-1
j_call: TRBJ1-1
cdr3_aa: CSVGGDPNTGNTEAFF